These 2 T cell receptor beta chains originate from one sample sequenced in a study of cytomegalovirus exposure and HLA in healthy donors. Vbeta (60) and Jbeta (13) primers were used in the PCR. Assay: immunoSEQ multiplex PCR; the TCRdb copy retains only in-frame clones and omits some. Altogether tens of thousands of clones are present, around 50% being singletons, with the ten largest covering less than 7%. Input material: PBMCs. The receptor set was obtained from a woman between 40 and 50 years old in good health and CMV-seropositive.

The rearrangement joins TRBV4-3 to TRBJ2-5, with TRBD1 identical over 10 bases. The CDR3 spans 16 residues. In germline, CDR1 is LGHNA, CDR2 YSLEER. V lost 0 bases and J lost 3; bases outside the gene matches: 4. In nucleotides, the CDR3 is TGCGCCAGCAGCCAAGATTGGGACAGGGGTGAAGAGACCCAGTACTTC. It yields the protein CASSQDWDRGEETQYF.

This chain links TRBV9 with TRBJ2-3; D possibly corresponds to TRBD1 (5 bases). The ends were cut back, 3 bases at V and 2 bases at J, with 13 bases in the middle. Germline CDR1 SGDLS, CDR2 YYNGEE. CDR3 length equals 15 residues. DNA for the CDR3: TGTGCCAGCAGCGCACCACAGGACCCCACAGATACGCAGTATTTT. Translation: CASSAPQDPTDTQYF.